This T cell receptor (beta chain) was captured in a study of blood T cell repertoires in COVID-19. Background on the study: COVID-19 samples, acute and convalescent, were from the United States, Italy and Spain. Sample material is recorded as cDNA or gDNA derived from T cells, B-cell-depleted T cells, or PBMCs.

In the original workflow: Reference gene primer amplification gave estimated nucleated cell counts. The protocol was immunoSEQ multiplex PCR, while the TCRdb copy is restricted to in-frame clones and leaves out a portion. V, J and clone size are taken as reported in that table, and D and trimming were inferred from the DNA itself. The sample shows around 50,000 clones, about nine tenths of them seen only once. This CDR3 spans 13 amino acids. V was trimmed by 5 bases and J by 1 base, leaving 8 bases between them. Germline V gene sequence: CDR1 MRHNA, CDR2 SNTAGT. The source of this sequence is a man aged 60 to 69 with acute or convalescent COVID-19. V is TRBV6-4 and J is TRBJ1-1, with D hard to call. Sequenced: peripheral blood. This chain's CDR3 is CASSPEENTEAFF. CDR3 DNA sequence: TGTGCCAGCAGTCCTGAGGAGAACACTGAAGCTTTCTTT.